Below, 3 T cell receptor beta chains from the same sample are listed, as sequenced in a study of blood T cell repertoires in COVID-19. Some clones are missing from TCRdb's copy, which holds only in-frame ones; the method was immunoSEQ multiplex PCR. The sample lists approximately 200,000 clones; about 88% were seen once. The sample comprised PBMCs or T cells enriched from blood (not recorded which). These receptors all stem from a woman aged 25 to 45 who had been exposed to COVID-19.

The count of this clone is one. The chain combines TRBV7-2 with TRBJ1-2, with TRBD1 identical over 8 bases. V shed 5 bases and J 4 bases; nucleotides not matched to a gene: 9. This CDR3 is 15 amino acids long. CDR1 and CDR2 from the germline V gene are SGHTA and FQGNSA. As DNA, the CDR3 is TGTGCCAGCAGCCCTACCGGGACAGGCCTCTATGGCTACACCTTC. Protein: CASSPTGTGLYGYTF.

The chain joins TRBV5-1 to TRBJ2-7; maybe TRBD2 (6 bases). Germline V gene data show CDR1 as SGHRS and CDR2 as YFSETQ. The CDR3 is made up of 15 amino acids. V shed 4 bases and J shed 7 bases, with 21 bases lying between them. The CDR3 nucleotides read TGCGCCAGCAGCCCCCAGGCGGGATCCCTAGGGGAGCAGTACTTC. Encoded protein: CASSPQAGSLGEQYF.

V gene TRBV11-3 combines with J gene TRBJ2-1, with TRBD1 identical over 7 bases. The V gene end was trimmed by 5 bases and the J gene end by 5 bases; junction bases not matched to a gene: 15. CDR1 SGHNT and CDR2 YENEEA come from the germline V gene. The CDR3 has 17 amino acids. CDR3 amino acids: CASSPRTGQAGHNEQFF. DNA for the CDR3: TGTGCCAGCAGCCCCCGAACCGGACAGGCTGGGCACAATGAGCAGTTCTTC.